This T cell receptor (beta chain) was recovered during a study of post-analysis software for immune sequencing data. Study-level findings and limits: For normalized Chao1 diversity, multiple sclerosis patients scored significantly lower than controls did.

Tagging with unique molecular identifiers was a feature of the TCR beta cDNA libraries. TCRdb re-analysed the PCR reads in MiXCR, keeping a single row per CDR3 protein. The sample yields about 800,000 distinct CDR3 sequences, roughly 30% seen once. The sample holds a few counts of this clonotype. What it binds is not known. The sequenced material came from blood. The clonotype was recovered from a girl aged 10 to 17 with multiple sclerosis.

The CDR3 loop is CASSARDRAFLYTEAFF. CDR3 sequence (DNA): TGTGCCAGCAGTGCCCGGGACAGGGCCTTTTTGTACACTGAAGCTTTCTTT. The chain uses TRBV27 and TRBJ1-1; 9 bases fit TRBD1. Germline lookup yields CDR1 MNHEY and CDR2 SMNVEV (reference sequence). The CDR3 is 17 residues long. V was pared by 5 bases and J by 3 bases, with 13 bases of the junction left unmatched.